These 6 T cell receptor beta chains share one sample of origin, sequenced in a study of STAT5B mutations in CD4+ large granular lymphocyte leukemia. This table comes from immunoSEQ multiplex PCR, and its TCRdb copy is limited to in-frame clones, with some not included. This repertoire shows about 46,000 clones, 65% to 85% found once; its top ten account for 0.3% to 0.45%. Material for sequencing was CD4+ T cells from blood buffy coats. Source of these receptors: a human donor in good health.

This clone occurred a few times. The genes are TRBV21-1 and TRBJ2-7; no check of the table's D call, TRBD1, against the DNA was made. TRBV21-1 is listed as a pseudogene. This CDR3 spans 17 amino acids. The chain's CDR3 is CASSKGQGGGHSYEQYF. CDR3 nucleotides: TGTGCCAGCAGCAAAGGCCAGGGGGGAGGCCACTCCTACGAGCAGTACTTC.

The chain combines TRBV5-1 with TRBJ1-4; possibly TRBD1 for D (6 bases). Trimming cost V 0 bases and J 6 bases, with 12 bases left between them. The CDR3 has 15 residues. The germline CDR1 and CDR2 sequences are SGHRS and YFSETQ. CDR3 sequence: CASSLVGGKDEKLFF. The CDR3 DNA reads as TGCGCCAGCAGCTTGGTAGGGGGGAAGGATGAAAAACTGTTTTTT.

This rearrangement joins TRBV6-4 to TRBJ2-3; D tentatively reads TRBD1 or TRBD2 (5 bases each). Germline assignment: CDR1 MRHNA and CDR2 SNTAGT. Trimming took off 8 bases at V and 0 bases at J, with 9 bases between the two ends. This CDR3 spans 13 amino acids. CDR3 region: CASSGSSTDTQYF. The CDR3 bases are TGTGCCAGCTCAGGGAGCAGCACAGATACGCAGTATTTT.

The gene calls are TRBV7-3 and TRBJ2-4; 7 bases line up with TRBD2. CDR3 length: 16 residues. Germline values: CDR1 SGHTA, CDR2 FQGTGA. V shed 2 bases, J shed 3 bases, and the junction held 7 bases outside the gene matches. Written as DNA, the CDR3 is TGTGCCAGCAGCTTATCGGCGGGAGCGGGCAAAAACATTCAGTACTTC. Residues: CASSLSAGAGKNIQYF.

This chain uses TRBV6-1 with TRBJ1-2; possible D gene TRBD1, 5 bases. V gave up 6 bases and J gave up 8 bases, with 10 bases separating them. The germline V gene encodes CDR1 MNHNS and CDR2 SASEGT. The CDR3 has 11 residues. Here the CDR3 reads CASSQGMGYTF. CDR3 sequence (DNA): TGTGCCAGCAGCCAGGGCATGGGCTACACCTTC.

Regarding this clone: At one boundary the junction diverges from the germline segment, which might be a read error. The V call is TRBV11-2, the J call TRBJ1-6; 7 nucleotides agree with TRBD1. The CDR3 is 15 amino acids. Per the germline V gene, CDR1 is SGHAT and CDR2 is FQNNGV. The CDR3 loop is CASSLEGATGSPLHF. In DNA, the CDR3 is TGTGCCAGCAGCCTAGAGGGGGCGACAGGCTCACCCCTCCACTTT.